Reported below is one TCR beta chain. Its antigen specificity is not known. Qualities for individual bases were not recorded, and no much larger clone is one base off. The library was prepared using the immunoSEQ multiplex PCR assay. TCRdb took this table from immuneACCESS and kept in-frame rearrangements with V and J called. Such tables lack part of the clones; where checked against another copy, unresolved V genes explain under half of the gap, and the rest is unexplained. For this sample there are over 150,000 clones; around 94% appear just once. Jointly, the top ten make up 1.3% to 1.5% of the sample. The sample originates from a study of control samples from healthy donors and cancer patients (dated by TCRdb to 2018 to 2020). The CDR1 and CDR2 encoded by the germline V gene are KGHDR and SFDVKD. Trimmed from V: 4 bases; trimmed from J: 5 bases; junction bases lacking a gene match: 5. From cysteine to phenylalanine, the CDR3 is 14 amino acids long. Only CDR3 DNA is held: 42 bases, read in frame from base 1.

This chain is built from TRBV24-1 and TRBJ1-2, and 8 junction bases match TRBD1. Specimen: blood. The clonotype comes from a woman aged 18-29 years in good health. The DNA is as follows: TGTGCCACCAGTGACCCGGGACAGGCATATGGCTACACCTTC. It translates as CATSDPGQAYGYTF.